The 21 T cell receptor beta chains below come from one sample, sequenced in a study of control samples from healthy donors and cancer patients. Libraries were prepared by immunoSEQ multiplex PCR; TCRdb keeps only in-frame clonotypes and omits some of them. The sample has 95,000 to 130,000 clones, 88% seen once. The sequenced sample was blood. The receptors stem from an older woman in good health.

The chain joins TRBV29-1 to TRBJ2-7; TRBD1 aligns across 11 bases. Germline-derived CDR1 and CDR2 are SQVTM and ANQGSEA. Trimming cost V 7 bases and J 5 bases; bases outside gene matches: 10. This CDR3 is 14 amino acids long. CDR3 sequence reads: CSGLGGQGADEQYF. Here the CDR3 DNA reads TGCAGCGGCTTAGGTGGACAGGGGGCGGACGAGCAGTACTTC.

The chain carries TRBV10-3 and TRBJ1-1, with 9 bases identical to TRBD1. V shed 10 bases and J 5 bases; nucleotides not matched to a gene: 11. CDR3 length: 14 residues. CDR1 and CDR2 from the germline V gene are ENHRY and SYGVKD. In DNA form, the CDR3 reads TGTGCCACAACTCAACCGGGACAGGGAACTGAAGCTTTCTTT. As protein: CATTQPGQGTEAFF.

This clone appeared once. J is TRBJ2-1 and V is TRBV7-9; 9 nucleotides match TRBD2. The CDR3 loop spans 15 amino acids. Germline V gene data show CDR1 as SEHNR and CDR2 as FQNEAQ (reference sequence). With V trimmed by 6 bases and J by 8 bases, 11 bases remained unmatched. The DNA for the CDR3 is TGTGCCAGCAGTTCCGTCGGGACTAGCCTCGATGAGCAGTTCTTC. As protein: CASSSVGTSLDEQFF.

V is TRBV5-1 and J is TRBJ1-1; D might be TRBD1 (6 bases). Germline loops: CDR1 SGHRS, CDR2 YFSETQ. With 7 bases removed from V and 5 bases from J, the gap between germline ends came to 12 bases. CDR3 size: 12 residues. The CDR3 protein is CASGGRSTEAFF. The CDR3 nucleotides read TGCGCCAGCGGGGGGCGTTCGACTGAAGCTTTCTTT.

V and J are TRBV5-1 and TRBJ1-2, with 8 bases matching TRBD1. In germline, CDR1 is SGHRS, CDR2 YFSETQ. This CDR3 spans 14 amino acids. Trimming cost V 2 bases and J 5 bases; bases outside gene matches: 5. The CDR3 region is CASSFGQGTYGYTF. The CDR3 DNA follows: TGCGCCAGCAGCTTTGGACAGGGCACTTATGGCTACACCTTC.

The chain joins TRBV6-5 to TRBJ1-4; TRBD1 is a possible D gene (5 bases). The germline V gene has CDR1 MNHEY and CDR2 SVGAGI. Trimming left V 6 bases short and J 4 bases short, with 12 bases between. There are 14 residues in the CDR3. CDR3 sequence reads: CASSRQLFNEKLFF. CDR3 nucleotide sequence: TGTGCCAGCAGCAGACAGTTATTTAATGAAAAACTGTTTTTT.

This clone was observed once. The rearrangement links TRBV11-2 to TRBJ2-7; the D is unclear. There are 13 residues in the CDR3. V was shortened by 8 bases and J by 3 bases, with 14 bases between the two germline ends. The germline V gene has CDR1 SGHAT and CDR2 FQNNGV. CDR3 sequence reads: CASGKAGYYEQYF. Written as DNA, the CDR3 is TGTGCCAGCGGTAAGGCAGGCTACTACGAGCAGTACTTC.

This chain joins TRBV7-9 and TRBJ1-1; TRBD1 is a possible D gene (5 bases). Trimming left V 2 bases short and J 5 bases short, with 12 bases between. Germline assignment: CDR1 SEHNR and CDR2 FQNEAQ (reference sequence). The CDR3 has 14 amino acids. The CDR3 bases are TGTGCCAGCAGCTTACGGGACGGATGGACTGAAGCTTTCTTT. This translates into CASSLRDGWTEAFF.

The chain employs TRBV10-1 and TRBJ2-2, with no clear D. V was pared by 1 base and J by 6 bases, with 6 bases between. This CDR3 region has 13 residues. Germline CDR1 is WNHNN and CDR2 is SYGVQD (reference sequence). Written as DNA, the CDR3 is TGCGCCAGCAGTGAGTACGTGGCCGGGGAGCTGTTTTTT. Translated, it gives CASSEYVAGELFF.

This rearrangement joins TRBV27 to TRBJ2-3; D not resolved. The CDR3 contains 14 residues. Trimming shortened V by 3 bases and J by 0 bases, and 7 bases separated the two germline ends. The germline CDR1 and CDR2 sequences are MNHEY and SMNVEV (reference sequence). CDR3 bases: TGTGCCAGCAGTTTTAGAACTAGCACAGATACGCAGTATTTT. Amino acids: CASSFRTSTDTQYF.

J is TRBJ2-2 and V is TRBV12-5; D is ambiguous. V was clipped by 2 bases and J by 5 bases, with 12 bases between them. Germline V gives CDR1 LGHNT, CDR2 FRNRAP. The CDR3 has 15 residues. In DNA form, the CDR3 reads TGTGCTAGTGGTTTGAAGACGGACCTAACCGGGGAGCTGTTTTTT. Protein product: CASGLKTDLTGELFF. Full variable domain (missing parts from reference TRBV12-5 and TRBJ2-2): DARVTQTPRHKVTEMGQEVTMRCQPILGHNTVFWYRQTMMQGLELLAYFRNRAPLDDSGMPKDRFSAEMPDATLATLKIQPSEPRDSAVYFCASGLKTDLTGELFFGEGSRLTVL.

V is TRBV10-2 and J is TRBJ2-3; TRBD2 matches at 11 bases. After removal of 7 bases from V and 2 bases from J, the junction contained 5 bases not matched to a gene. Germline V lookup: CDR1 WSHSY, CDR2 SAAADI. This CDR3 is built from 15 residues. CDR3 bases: TGCGCCAGCATCCCGACTAGCGGGGTCACAGATACGCAGTATTTT. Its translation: CASIPTSGVTDTQYF.

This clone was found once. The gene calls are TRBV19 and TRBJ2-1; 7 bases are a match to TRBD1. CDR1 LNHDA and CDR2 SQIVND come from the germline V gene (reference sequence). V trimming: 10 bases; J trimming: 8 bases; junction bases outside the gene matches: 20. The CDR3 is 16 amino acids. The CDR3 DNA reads TGTGCCACCCGCCCCCGTTCGGACAGGAATGTCGATGAGCAGTTCTTC. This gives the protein CATRPRSDRNVDEQFF. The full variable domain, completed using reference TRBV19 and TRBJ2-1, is DGGITQSPKYLFRKEGQNVTLSCEQNLNHDAMYWYRQDPGQGLRLIYYSQIVNDFQKGDIAEGYSVSREKKESFPLTVTSAQKNPTAFYLCATRPRSDRNVDEQFFGPGTRLTVL.

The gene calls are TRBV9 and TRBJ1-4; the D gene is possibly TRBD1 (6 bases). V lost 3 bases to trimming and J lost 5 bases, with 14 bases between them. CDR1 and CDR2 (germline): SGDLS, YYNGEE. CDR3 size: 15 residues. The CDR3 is CASSALTGANEKLFF. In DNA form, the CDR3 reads TGTGCCAGCAGCGCCCTGACAGGCGCGAATGAAAAACTGTTTTTT.

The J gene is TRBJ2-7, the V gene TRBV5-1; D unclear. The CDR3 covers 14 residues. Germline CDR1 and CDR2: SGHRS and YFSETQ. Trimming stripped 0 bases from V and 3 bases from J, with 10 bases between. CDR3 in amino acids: CASSLGIVYYEQYF. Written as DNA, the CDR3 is TGCGCCAGCAGCTTGGGGATCGTTTACTACGAGCAGTACTTC.

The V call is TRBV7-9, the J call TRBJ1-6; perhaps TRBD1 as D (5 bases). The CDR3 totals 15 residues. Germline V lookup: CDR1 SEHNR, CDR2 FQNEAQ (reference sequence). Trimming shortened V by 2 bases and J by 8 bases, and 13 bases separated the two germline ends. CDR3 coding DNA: TGTGCCAGCAGCTTAAATCCGGGGGGATATTCACCCCTCCACTTT. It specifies CASSLNPGGYSPLHF.

CDR3 sequence (DNA): TGTGCCAGCAGAGAAAATGGGCTGGAGCAGTACTTC. It yields the protein CASRENGLEQYF. The V and J genes are TRBV2 and TRBJ2-7; D call uncertain. The CDR3 sequence is 12 residues long. Germline CDR1 SNHLY, CDR2 FYNNEI. V dropped 6 bases and J dropped 7 bases, with 13 bases sitting between them.

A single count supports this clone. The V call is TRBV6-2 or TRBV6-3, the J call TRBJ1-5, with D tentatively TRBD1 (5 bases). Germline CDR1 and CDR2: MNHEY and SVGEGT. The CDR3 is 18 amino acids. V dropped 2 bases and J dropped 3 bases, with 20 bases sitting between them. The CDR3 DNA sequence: TGTGCCAGCAGTTACCATTTATCCCCCGGGGACCCCAATCAGCCCCAGCATTTT. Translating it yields CASSYHLSPGDPNQPQHF.

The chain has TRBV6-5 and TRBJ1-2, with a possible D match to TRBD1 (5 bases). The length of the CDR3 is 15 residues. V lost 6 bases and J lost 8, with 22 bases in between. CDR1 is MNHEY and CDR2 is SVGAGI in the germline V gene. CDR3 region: CASRGSARPRGGYTF. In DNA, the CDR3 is TGTGCCAGCAGGGGGAGCGCCAGGCCCCGGGGGGGCTACACCTTC.

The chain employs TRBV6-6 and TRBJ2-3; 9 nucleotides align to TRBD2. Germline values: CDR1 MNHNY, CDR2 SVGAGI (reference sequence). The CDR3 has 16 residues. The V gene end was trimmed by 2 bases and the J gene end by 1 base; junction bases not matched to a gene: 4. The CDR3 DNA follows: TGTGCCAGCAGTTACCAGAAGCGGGGGGGCACAGATACGCAGTATTTT. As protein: CASSYQKRGGTDTQYF.

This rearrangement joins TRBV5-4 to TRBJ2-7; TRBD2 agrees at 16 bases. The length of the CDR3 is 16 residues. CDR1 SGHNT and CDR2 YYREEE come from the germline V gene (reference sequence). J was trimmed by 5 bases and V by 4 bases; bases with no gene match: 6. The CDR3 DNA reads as TGTGCCAGCAGCGTAGGGACTAGCGGGGGGGCACACGAGCAGTACTTC. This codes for CASSVGTSGGAHEQYF.